These 14 T cell receptor beta chains originate from one sample sequenced in a study of blood T cells in healthy people across ages. For the second PCR, which ran for about 6 to 11 cycles, a sample-barcoded 5' primer and a J-beta primer mix were used. One entry per CDR3 protein, called by TCRdb with MiXCR from the 5' RACE reads. The sample includes 710,000 or so distinct CDR3 sequences, about a third of them seen just once. The sequencing sample was made of blood. The receptors derive from a woman of 80 years or more in good health.

This clonotype was found many times. This chain connects TRBV20-1 to TRBJ2-3; 9 positions agree with TRBD2. The CDR3 has 15 residues. V lost 6 bases, J lost 0 bases, and 7 bases stayed unmatched. Looked up from germline, CDR1 is DFQATT and CDR2 is SNEGSKA (reference sequence). CDR3 loop: CSASPLAGSTDTQYF. The CDR3 nucleotides are TGCAGTGCGAGCCCCCTAGCGGGGAGCACAGATACGCAGTATTTT.

This clonotype was seen only a few times. A much larger clone is a single base away; this may be a read error. V is TRBV20-1 and J is TRBJ2-5; D is undetermined. The V gene's germline CDR1 is DFQATT and CDR2 SNEGSKA (reference sequence). CDR3 length equals 11 residues. CDR3 protein: CRARPGETQYF. In DNA, the CDR3 is TGCAGGGCTAGACCTGGGGAGACCCAGTACTTC.

Ten or more counts support this clonotype. The CDR3 sequence: CASSWRGDTQYF. The CDR3 DNA is TGTGCCAGCAGCTGGAGAGGGGATACGCAGTATTTT. The chain employs TRBV7-2 and TRBJ2-3; TRBD2 is a possible D gene (5 bases). This CDR3 region has 12 residues. Germline values: CDR1 SGHTA, CDR2 FQGNSA. Deletions cut 4 bases from V and 6 bases from J, with 8 bases between.

This clonotype came up once. Possible read error: a much larger clone is one base away. CDR3 nucleotide sequence: TGTGCCAGCAGTTCCCCAGGGCTCGGCGAAAAACTGTTTTTT. Encoded protein: CASSSPGLGEKLFF. The gene calls are TRBV6-5 and TRBJ1-4; weak D call: TRBD1 (5 bases). This CDR3 comprises 14 residues. Trimming removed 4 bases from V and 8 bases from J, with 14 bases in between. CDR1 is MNHEY and CDR2 is SVGAGI in the germline V gene.

This clonotype has only a few counts. The J gene is TRBJ2-3, the V gene TRBV5-1; 10 positions agree with TRBD2. Germline V gene data show CDR1 as SGHRS and CDR2 as YFSETQ. The CDR3 sequence is 16 residues long. V shed 0 bases and J 5 bases; nucleotides not matched to a gene: 6. CDR3 in amino acids: CASSLGLAGVVDTQYF. The CDR3 coding sequence is TGCGCCAGCAGCTTGGGTCTAGCGGGAGTGGTAGATACGCAGTATTTT. Full variable domain (rest looked up from reference TRBV5-1 and TRBJ2-3): KAGVTQTPRYLIKTRGQQVTLSCSPISGHRSVSWYQQTPGQGLQFLFEYFSETQRNKGNFPGRFSGRQFSNSRSEMNVSTLELGDSALYLCASSLGLAGVVDTQYFGPGTRLTVL.

This clonotype came up many times. This chain uses TRBV21-1 with TRBJ1-2; the table gives TRBD1 as D, unverified against the DNA. TRBV21-1 is listed as a pseudogene. This CDR3 has 13 residues. The DNA for the CDR3 is TGTGCCAGCAGCAACCCGGGACAGTATGGCTACACCTTC. Protein product: CASSNPGQYGYTF.

In the case of this clonotype: A read error may be the cause here, since a much bigger clone is one base away. V gene TRBV5-1 combines with J gene TRBJ2-3, with 9 positions matching TRBD2. Per germline, CDR1 SGHRS and CDR2 YFSETQ. The CDR3 is 17 residues long. CDR3 sequence: CTSSLDPSGASTDTQYF. The DNA of the CDR3 is TGCACCAGCAGCTTGGATCCTAGCGGGGCTAGCACAGATACGCAGTATTTT. The full variable domain, with the rest looked up from reference TRBV5-1 and TRBJ2-3, is KAGVTQTPRYLIKTRGQQVTLSCSPISGHRSVSWYQQTPGQGLQFLFEYFSETQRNKGNFPGRFSGRQFSNSRSEMNVSTLELGDSALYLCTSSLDPSGASTDTQYFGPGTRLTVL.

Concerning this clonotype: Compared with germline, one end of the junction differs, possibly owing to a read error. This sequence joins TRBV12-3 or TRBV12-4 and TRBJ2-3, with D perhaps matching TRBD1 (5 bases). The CDR3 loop spans 14 amino acids. The CDR3 region has the DNA TGTGCCAGCAGAACACAGGTGTTAGCAGATGCGCAATATTTT. It yields the protein CASRTQVLADAQYF.

A note on this clonotype: A read error may be the cause here, since a much bigger clone is one base away. V and J are TRBV6-6 and TRBJ2-1; 7 nucleotides align to TRBD2. Trimming removed 7 bases from V and 8 bases from J; junction bases left unmatched: 14. Germline V gene sequence: CDR1 MNHNY, CDR2 SVGAGI (reference sequence). The length of the CDR3 is 15 residues. The DNA for the CDR3 is TGTGCCAGCACCCAGACTAGCCCAATTTACGATGAGCAGTTCTTC. As protein: CASTQTSPIYDEQFF.

Regarding this clonotype: Just one base apart from a much larger clone, this may be a read error. The J gene is TRBJ2-1, the V gene TRBV5-6, with 11 bases aligning to TRBD1. The DNA end is a closer match to TRBJ2-7, so the J assignment may be wrong. CDR1 is SGHDT, CDR2 YYEEEE, per germline. This CDR3 spans 16 amino acids. CDR3 region: CASSFRVGQGDNEQYF. CDR3 sequence (DNA): TGTGCCAGCAGCTTTCGCGTGGGACAGGGGGACAATGAGCAGTACTTC.

In its sample, this clonotype was seen a few times. This rearrangement joins TRBV5-1 to TRBJ2-3; D remains ambiguous. Per the germline V gene, CDR1 is SGHRS and CDR2 is YFSETQ. The length of the CDR3 is 14 residues. Deletions cut 0 bases from V and 4 bases from J, with 9 bases between. CDR3 loop: CASSLAVFPDTQYF. The CDR3 DNA reads TGCGCCAGCAGCTTGGCCGTATTTCCAGATACGCAGTATTTT.

This clonotype was seen only a few times. V is TRBV5-1 and J is TRBJ1-3, with a possible D match to TRBD1 (6 bases). This CDR3 spans 15 amino acids. Per the germline V gene, CDR1 is SGHRS and CDR2 is YFSETQ. Between the trimmed V and J ends, which lost 0 bases and 0 bases, there was a span of 7 bases. The CDR3 sequence is CASSLAGASGNTIYF. CDR3 coding DNA: TGCGCCAGCAGCTTGGCGGGGGCCTCTGGAAACACCATATATTTT.

This clonotype was detected many times. This chain links TRBV5-1 with TRBJ1-2, with D uncertain. The CDR3 is made up of 15 amino acids. Germline V gene sequence: CDR1 SGHRS, CDR2 YFSETQ. Trimming left V 0 bases short and J 4 bases short, with 13 bases between. In DNA form, the CDR3 reads TGCGCCAGCAGCTTGGCCGGGGTACACCTCTATGGCTACACCTTC. It codes for CASSLAGVHLYGYTF.

This clonotype was picked up many times. The J gene is TRBJ1-2, the V gene TRBV7-2; a weak D match, TRBD1 (5 bases). V was trimmed by 1 base and J by 1 base, leaving 7 bases between them. The CDR3 is 14 residues long. Germline loops: CDR1 SGHTA, CDR2 FQGNSA. Here the CDR3 DNA reads TGTGCCAGCAGCTTAGAGGGGATTAACTATGGCTACACCTTC. It specifies CASSLEGINYGYTF. Complete variable domain (other parts from reference TRBV7-2 and TRBJ1-2): GAGVSQSPSNKVTEKGKDVELRCDPISGHTALYWYRQSLGQGLEFLIYFQGNSAPDKSGLPSDRFSAERTGGSVSTLTIQRTQQEDSAVYLCASSLEGINYGYTFGSGTRLTVV.